This T cell receptor beta chain came from a study of cytomegalovirus exposure and HLA in healthy donors. The PCR used 60 Vbeta and 13 Jbeta primers. The assay was immunoSEQ multiplex PCR, and TCRdb's table has in-frame clones only and misses some. The sample has 180,000 or so clones; approximately 85% are singletons. The study, taken as a whole, reports: A few of the chains that were CMV-associated were confirmed in vitro to be specific for CMV antigens.

This clone was recorded only once. Its matching antigen is unknown. This CDR3 is 13 amino acids long. Looked up from germline, CDR1 is SGHNT and CDR2 is YYREEE (reference sequence). V lost 7 bases, J lost 3 bases, and 6 bases stayed unmatched. The chain uses TRBV5-4 and TRBJ2-7; 8 nucleotides line up with TRBD2. The clonotype comes from a man aged 18 to 30 in good health and CMV-seropositive. The specimen sequenced was PBMCs. CDR3 region: CASGPRGDYEQYF. In nucleotides, the CDR3 is TGTGCCAGCGGCCCGCGGGGGGACTACGAGCAGTACTTC. Full variable domain (outside the CDR3, taken from reference TRBV5-4 and TRBJ2-7): ETGVTQSPTHLIKTRGQQVTLRCSSQSGHNTVSWYQQALGQGPQFIFQYYREEENGRGNFPPRFSGLQFPNYSSELNVNALELDDSALYLCASGPRGDYEQYFGPGTRLTVT.